This is a list of T cell receptor beta chains from one sample in a study of ipilimumab plus nivolumab after autologous stem cell transplantation. Only in-frame clones appear in the TCRdb table, and some are missing; sequencing was by immunoSEQ multiplex PCR. The sample holds about 15,000 clones, 80% seen once. The sequenced sample was PBMCs, obtained in a trial of ipilimumab plus nivolumab as post-transplant consolidation. These receptors were collected from a male donor with diffuse large B-cell lymphoma. The CDR3 runs from the conserved cysteine through the conserved F or W. A D gene is named only where the DNA matches it firmly. Rows may omit the clone size; those that give it use once, few, many or a size class.

D gene	clone size	V gene	J gene	CDR3 protein	CDR3 DNA
TRBD1	-	TRBV5-8	TRBJ2-1	CASSPRQGFYNEQFF	TGTGCCAGCAGCCCGCGACAGGGGTTCTACAATGAGCAGTTCTTC
TRBD1	-	TRBV6-5	TRBJ2-7	CASSYSAGGGYEQYF	TGTGCCAGCAGTTACTCGGCAGGGGGCGGCTACGAGCAGTACTTC
-	-	TRBV20-1	TRBJ1-1	CSAGRDTEAFF	TGCAGTGCTGGACGGGACACTGAAGCTTTCTTT
TRBD2	-	TRBV7-9	TRBJ2-1	CASTERETSGGRDEQFF	TGTGCCAGCACAGAGAGGGAGACTAGCGGGGGACGAGATGAGCAGTTCTTC
TRBD1	-	TRBV18	TRBJ1-1	CASSPLEQGAQLAFF	TGTGCCAGCTCACCACTCGAACAGGGGGCGCAGTTAGCTTTCTTT
-	-	TRBV30	TRBJ1-1	CACLFGINTEAFF	TGTGCCTGCCTGTTCGGGATTAACACTGAAGCTTTCTTT
TRBD1	-	TRBV7-6	TRBJ1-1	CASSPGGQGGNTEAFF	TGTGCCAGCAGTCCCGGGGGACAGGGAGGGAACACTGAAGCTTTCTTT
-	-	TRBV19	TRBJ1-3	CASSRNTNSGNTIYF	TGTGCCAGTAGTCGAAACACGAACTCTGGAAACACCATATATTTT
-	-	TRBV25-1	TRBJ1-6	CASSESGRTTFSPLHF	TGTGCCAGCAGTGAATCGGGCAGGACGACGTTCTCACCCCTCCACTTT
-	-	TRBV30	TRBJ1-1	CAWSVLYARLGENTEAFF	TGTGCCTGGAGTGTACTGTACGCCCGATTGGGAGAGAACACTGAAGCTTTCTTT
TRBD1	-	TRBV7-9	TRBJ2-2	CASSLRAGGTGELFF	TGTGCCAGCAGCTTGCGGGCAGGGGGCACCGGGGAGCTGTTTTTT
TRBD2	-	TRBV5-1	TRBJ2-5	CASSGRVAGLKETQYF	TGCGCCAGCAGCGGGCGAGTAGCGGGATTAAAAGAGACCCAGTACTTC
-	-	TRBV9	TRBJ2-1	CASSVGRRGVGEQFF	TGTGCCAGCAGCGTAGGGAGGAGAGGGGTTGGTGAGCAGTTCTTC
-	-	TRBV5-1	TRBJ1-2	CASSFTGTGYTF	TGCGCCAGCAGCTTTACAGGGACTGGCTACACCTTC
TRBD2	-	TRBV2	TRBJ2-4	CASSSTSGGANIQYF	TGTGCCAGCAGCAGCACTAGCGGGGGGGCAAACATTCAGTACTTC
-	-	TRBV7-2	TRBJ2-2	CASIGTLNTGELFF	TGTGCCAGCATCGGGACTCTGAACACCGGGGAGCTGTTTTTT
TRBD1	-	TRBV6-5	TRBJ1-2	CASSYRTGSYGYTF	TGTGCCAGCAGTTACCGGACAGGGTCCTATGGCTACACCTTC
-	-	TRBV9	TRBJ1-2	CASSVVLGNGYTF	TGTGCCAGCAGCGTAGTGCTGGGGAACGGCTACACCTTC
-	-	TRBV27	TRBJ2-7	CASGPRQGSPYEQYF	TGTGCCAGCGGACCGAGGCAGGGGAGCCCCTACGAGCAGTACTTC
TRBD1	-	TRBV4-2	TRBJ1-2	CASSPTTGNYGYTF	TGTGCCAGCAGCCCAACGACAGGGAACTATGGCTACACCTTC
-	few	TRBV6-1	TRBJ1-2	CASKTISNYGYTF	TGTGCCAGCAAGACTATCTCTAACTATGGCTACACCTTC
-	-	TRBV6-5	TRBJ1-2	CASRTGGRGYTF	TGTGCCAGCAGAACGGGGGGCCGTGGCTACACCTTC
-	-	TRBV21-1	TRBJ1-2	CASSIRGYLWSDYGYTF	TGTGCCAGCAGCATAAGGGGCTACCTATGGAGCGACTATGGCTACACCTTC
TRBD1	-	TRBV7-9	TRBJ1-1	CASSSWTGVNTEAFF	TGTGCCAGCAGCTCCTGGACAGGGGTGAACACTGAAGCTTTCTTT
-	-	TRBV6-1	TRBJ2-5	CASSGEETQYF	TGTGCCAGCAGTGGAGAAGAGACCCAGTACTTC
-	few	TRBV4-2	TRBJ1-1	CATRREQTTGTEAFF	TGTGCCACCCGGCGGGAGCAGACAACAGGAACTGAAGCTTTCTTT
TRBD1	-	TRBV4-1	TRBJ1-4	CASSKKTGTGLEKLFF	TGCGCCAGCAGCAAGAAGACCGGGACAGGGCTAGAAAAACTGTTTTTT
-	medium-sized	TRBV7-9	TRBJ2-3	CASDVNTQYF	TGTGCCAGCGACGTAAATACGCAGTATTTT
TRBD1	-	TRBV6-5	TRBJ1-2	CASSPGTGTVGYTF	TGTGCCAGCAGCCCTGGGACAGGGACCGTTGGCTACACCTTC
TRBD1	once	TRBV19	TRBJ2-6	CASSIDRGPINVLTF	TGTGCCAGTAGTATTGACAGGGGCCCAATCAACGTCCTGACTTTC
-	-	TRBV5-5	TRBJ1-3	CASSHSLAGAGNTIYF	TGTGCCAGCAGCCATTCCCTCGCAGGGGCAGGAAACACCATATATTTT
-	-	TRBV19	TRBJ1-5	CASRHLRGDQPQHF	TGTGCCAGTAGGCATCTTAGGGGGGATCAGCCCCAGCATTTT
-	-	TRBV6-1	TRBJ1-1	CASSRDYWGNTEAFF	TGTGCCAGCAGCCGGGACTACTGGGGGAACACTGAAGCTTTCTTT
-	-	TRBV6-5	TRBJ1-1	CASRTDFNTEAFF	TGTGCCAGCAGGACGGATTTTAACACTGAAGCTTTCTTT
TRBD1	-	TRBV18	TRBJ1-3	CASSPRQGESSGNTIYF	TGTGCCAGCTCACCAAGACAGGGGGAGAGCTCTGGAAACACCATATATTTT
TRBD2	-	TRBV19	TRBJ2-1	CASNRGGLYNEQFF	TGTGCCAGTAATCGGGGGGGGCTTTACAATGAGCAGTTCTTC
TRBD1	-	TRBV25-1	TRBJ1-6	CASSELTGVSPLHF	TGTGCCAGCAGTGAATTGACAGGGGTTTCACCCCTCCACTTT
-	-	TRBV4-1	TRBJ2-7	CASSQSKGMFGEQYF	TGCGCCAGCAGCCAGAGCAAGGGAATGTTTGGAGAGCAGTACTTC
-	-	TRBV4-2	TRBJ2-3	CASSLTALGTDTQYF	TGTGCCAGCAGCCTTACGGCCTTAGGCACAGATACGCAGTATTTT
-	-	TRBV2	TRBJ2-3	CASSDVIWDGTRTDTQYF	TGTGCCAGCAGCGACGTTATCTGGGACGGCACCCGCACAGATACGCAGTATTTT
TRBD1	once	TRBV7-9	TRBJ1-1	CASSLGLGTAAGAFF	TGTGCCAGCAGCTTAGGCCTTGGGACAGCCGCAGGGGCTTTCTTT
-	-	TRBV5-8	TRBJ2-3	CASSWGRMGGLRDTQYF	TGTGCCAGCAGCTGGGGTCGGATGGGGGGCCTTAGAGATACGCAGTATTTT
TRBD1	-	TRBV5-4	TRBJ2-1	CASSWDRAGEQFF	TGTGCCAGCAGCTGGGACAGGGCTGGCGAGCAGTTCTTC
-	-	TRBV18	TRBJ2-1	CASSPRRDNEQFF	TGTGCCAGCTCACCACGGCGGGACAATGAGCAGTTCTTC
TRBD1	-	TRBV6-1	TRBJ1-5	CASSLETGVGQPQHF	TGTGCCAGCAGTTTGGAGACAGGGGTCGGTCAGCCCCAGCATTTT
TRBD1	-	TRBV25-1	TRBJ2-1	CASSDLAGQGINEQFF	TGTGCCAGCAGTGACTTAGCGGGACAGGGGATCAATGAGCAGTTCTTC
-	-	TRBV7-3	TRBJ1-1	CASSSQENTEAFF	TGTGCCAGCAGCTCACAGGAGAACACTGAAGCTTTCTTT
-	medium-sized	TRBV5-5	TRBJ2-7	CASSLGNTEVGYEQYF	TGTGCCAGCAGCTTGGGAAATACCGAAGTGGGCTACGAGCAGTACTTC
-	-	TRBV4-2	TRBJ2-1	CASSSLTEYNEQFF	TGTGCCAGCAGCTCATTAACGGAGTACAATGAGCAGTTCTTC
-	-	TRBV7-9	TRBJ2-7	CASSRVAYEQYF	TGTGCCAGCAGCCGGGTTGCCTACGAGCAGTACTTC
TRBD2	-	TRBV2	TRBJ2-4	CASSEDRAGGNIQYF	TGTGCCAGCAGTGAAGATCGCGCGGGGGGTAACATTCAGTACTTC
-	-	TRBV7-9	TRBJ2-7	CASSYGNGVDVKQYF	TGTGCCAGCAGTTACGGCAATGGGGTGGATGTTAAGCAGTACTTC
-	-	TRBV2	TRBJ2-7	CASRIDVRQYF	TGTGCCAGCAGAATCGACGTGCGGCAGTACTTC